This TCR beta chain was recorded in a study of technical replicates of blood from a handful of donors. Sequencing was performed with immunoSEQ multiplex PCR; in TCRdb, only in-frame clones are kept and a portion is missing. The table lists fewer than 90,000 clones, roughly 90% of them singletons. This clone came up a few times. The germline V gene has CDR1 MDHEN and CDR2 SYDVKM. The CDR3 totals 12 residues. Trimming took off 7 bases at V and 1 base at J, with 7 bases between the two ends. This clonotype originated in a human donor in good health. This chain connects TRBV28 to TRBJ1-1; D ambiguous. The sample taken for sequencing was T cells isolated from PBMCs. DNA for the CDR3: TGTGCCAGCAAAGAGGGGAACACTGAAGCTTTCTTT. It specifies CASKEGNTEAFF.